This is a list of T cell receptor beta chains from one sample in a study of cytomegalovirus exposure and HLA in healthy donors. Only in-frame clones appear in the TCRdb table, and some are missing; sequencing was by immunoSEQ multiplex PCR. Among more than 150,000 clones listed, roughly four fifths were seen once. The sequenced sample consisted of PBMCs. Receptors were obtained from a man aged 45-65 years in good health and CMV-seronegative. Both conserved end residues are part of each CDR3. Fields, in order: clone size, D gene, V gene, J gene, CDR3 protein, CDR3 DNA. A D gene is named only where the DNA matches it firmly. Clone size appears in some rows only: once, few, many, or a class for an expanded clone.

>.|TRBD1|TRBV7-9|TRBJ1-5
CASSPWTGGVNQPQHF
TGTGCCAGCAGCCCATGGACAGGGGGCGTCAATCAGCCCCAGCATTTT
>.|.|TRBV7-3|TRBJ2-2
CASSFDRNTGELFF
TGTGCCAGCAGCTTTGACAGGAACACCGGGGAGCTGTTTTTT
>once|.|TRBV5-4|TRBJ2-7
CASSLDRVYEQYF
TGTGCCAGCAGCTTGGACAGGGTCTACGAGCAGTACTTC
>.|.|TRBV29-1|TRBJ1-1
CSVGDFTGEAFF
TGCAGCGTTGGGGATTTTACAGGGGAAGCTTTCTTT
>.|TRBD1|TRBV28|TRBJ1-1
CASSGQVVTEAFF
TGTGCCAGCAGTGGACAGGTGGTCACTGAAGCTTTCTTT
>once|TRBD1|TRBV7-2|TRBJ1-5
CASSLTRGGNQPQHF
TGTGCCAGCAGCCTTACCAGGGGGGGCAATCAGCCCCAGCATTTT
>.|TRBD1|TRBV7-9|TRBJ1-6
CASNFRGQGASPLHF
TGTGCCAGCAATTTTAGGGGACAGGGGGCTTCACCCCTCCACTTT
>.|.|TRBV30|TRBJ2-5
CAWSYVGGQYF
TGTGCCTGGAGTTATGTCGGGGGACAGTACTTC
>.|TRBD1|TRBV28|TRBJ1-1
CASSTGTATEAFF
TGTGCCAGCAGTACCGGGACAGCCACTGAAGCTTTCTTT
>.|TRBD1|TRBV18|TRBJ2-7
CASSPPFGDRGYEQYF
TGTGCCAGCTCACCACCGTTTGGGGACAGGGGTTACGAGCAGTACTTC